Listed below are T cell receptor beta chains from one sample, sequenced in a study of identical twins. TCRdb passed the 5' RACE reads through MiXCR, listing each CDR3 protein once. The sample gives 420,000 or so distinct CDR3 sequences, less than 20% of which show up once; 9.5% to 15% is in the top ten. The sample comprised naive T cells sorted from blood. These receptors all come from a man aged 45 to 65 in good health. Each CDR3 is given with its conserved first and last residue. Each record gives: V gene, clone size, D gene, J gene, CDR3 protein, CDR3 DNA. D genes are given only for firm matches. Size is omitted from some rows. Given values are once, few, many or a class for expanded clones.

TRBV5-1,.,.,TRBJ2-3,CASSLATDTDTQYF,TGCGCCAGCAGCTTGGCGACAGACACAGATACGCAGTATTTT
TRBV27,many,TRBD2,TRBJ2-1,CASSESGTSGTVEQFF,TGTGCCAGCAGTGAATCCGGGACTAGCGGGACAGTTGAGCAGTTCTTC
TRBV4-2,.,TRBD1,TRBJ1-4,CASSQDRTGGGKLFF,TGTGCCAGCAGCCAAGACCGGACAGGGGGGGGAAAACTGTTTTTT
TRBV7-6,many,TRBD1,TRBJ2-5,CASSLGTGVHQETQYF,TGTGCCAGCAGCCTTGGGACAGGGGTCCACCAAGAGACCCAGTACTTC
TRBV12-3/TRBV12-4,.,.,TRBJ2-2,CASAATLNTGELFF,TGTGCCAGCGCCGCGACACTAAACACCGGGGAGCTGTTTTTT
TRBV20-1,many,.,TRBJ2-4,CSASDDKNIQYF,TGCAGTGCTAGCGACGACAAAAACATTCAGTACTTC
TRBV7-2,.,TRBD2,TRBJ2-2,CASSLVTSAGELFF,TGTGCCAGCAGCTTAGTTACTAGCGCCGGGGAGCTGTTTTTT
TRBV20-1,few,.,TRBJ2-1,CSAREQGQPSGQFF,TGCAGTGCCAGAGAGCAGGGACAACCTTCGGGGCAGTTCTTC
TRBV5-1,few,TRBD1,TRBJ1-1,CASSLAQGGEAFF,TGCGCCAGCAGCTTGGCCCAGGGGGGTGAAGCTTTCTTT
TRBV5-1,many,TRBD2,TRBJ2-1,CASSSAGGGIDEQFF,TGCGCCAGCAGCTCAGCGGGAGGAGGTATAGATGAGCAGTTCTTC
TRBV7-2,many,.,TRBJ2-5,CASSSQGMETQYF,TGTGCCAGCAGCTCTCAGGGTATGGAGACCCAGTACTTC
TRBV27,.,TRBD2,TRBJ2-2,CASSPQREMWTGELFF,TGTGCCAGCAGTCCCCAGCGGGAGATGTGGACCGGGGAGCTGTTTTTT
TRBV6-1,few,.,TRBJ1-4,CASSENLRAQNEKLFF,TGTGCCAGCAGTGAAAATCTCCGGGCCCAGAATGAAAAACTGTTTTTT
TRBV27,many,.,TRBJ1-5,CATRSRLQSNQPQHF,TGTGCCACTCGATCTCGACTGCAGAGCAATCAGCCCCAGCATTTT